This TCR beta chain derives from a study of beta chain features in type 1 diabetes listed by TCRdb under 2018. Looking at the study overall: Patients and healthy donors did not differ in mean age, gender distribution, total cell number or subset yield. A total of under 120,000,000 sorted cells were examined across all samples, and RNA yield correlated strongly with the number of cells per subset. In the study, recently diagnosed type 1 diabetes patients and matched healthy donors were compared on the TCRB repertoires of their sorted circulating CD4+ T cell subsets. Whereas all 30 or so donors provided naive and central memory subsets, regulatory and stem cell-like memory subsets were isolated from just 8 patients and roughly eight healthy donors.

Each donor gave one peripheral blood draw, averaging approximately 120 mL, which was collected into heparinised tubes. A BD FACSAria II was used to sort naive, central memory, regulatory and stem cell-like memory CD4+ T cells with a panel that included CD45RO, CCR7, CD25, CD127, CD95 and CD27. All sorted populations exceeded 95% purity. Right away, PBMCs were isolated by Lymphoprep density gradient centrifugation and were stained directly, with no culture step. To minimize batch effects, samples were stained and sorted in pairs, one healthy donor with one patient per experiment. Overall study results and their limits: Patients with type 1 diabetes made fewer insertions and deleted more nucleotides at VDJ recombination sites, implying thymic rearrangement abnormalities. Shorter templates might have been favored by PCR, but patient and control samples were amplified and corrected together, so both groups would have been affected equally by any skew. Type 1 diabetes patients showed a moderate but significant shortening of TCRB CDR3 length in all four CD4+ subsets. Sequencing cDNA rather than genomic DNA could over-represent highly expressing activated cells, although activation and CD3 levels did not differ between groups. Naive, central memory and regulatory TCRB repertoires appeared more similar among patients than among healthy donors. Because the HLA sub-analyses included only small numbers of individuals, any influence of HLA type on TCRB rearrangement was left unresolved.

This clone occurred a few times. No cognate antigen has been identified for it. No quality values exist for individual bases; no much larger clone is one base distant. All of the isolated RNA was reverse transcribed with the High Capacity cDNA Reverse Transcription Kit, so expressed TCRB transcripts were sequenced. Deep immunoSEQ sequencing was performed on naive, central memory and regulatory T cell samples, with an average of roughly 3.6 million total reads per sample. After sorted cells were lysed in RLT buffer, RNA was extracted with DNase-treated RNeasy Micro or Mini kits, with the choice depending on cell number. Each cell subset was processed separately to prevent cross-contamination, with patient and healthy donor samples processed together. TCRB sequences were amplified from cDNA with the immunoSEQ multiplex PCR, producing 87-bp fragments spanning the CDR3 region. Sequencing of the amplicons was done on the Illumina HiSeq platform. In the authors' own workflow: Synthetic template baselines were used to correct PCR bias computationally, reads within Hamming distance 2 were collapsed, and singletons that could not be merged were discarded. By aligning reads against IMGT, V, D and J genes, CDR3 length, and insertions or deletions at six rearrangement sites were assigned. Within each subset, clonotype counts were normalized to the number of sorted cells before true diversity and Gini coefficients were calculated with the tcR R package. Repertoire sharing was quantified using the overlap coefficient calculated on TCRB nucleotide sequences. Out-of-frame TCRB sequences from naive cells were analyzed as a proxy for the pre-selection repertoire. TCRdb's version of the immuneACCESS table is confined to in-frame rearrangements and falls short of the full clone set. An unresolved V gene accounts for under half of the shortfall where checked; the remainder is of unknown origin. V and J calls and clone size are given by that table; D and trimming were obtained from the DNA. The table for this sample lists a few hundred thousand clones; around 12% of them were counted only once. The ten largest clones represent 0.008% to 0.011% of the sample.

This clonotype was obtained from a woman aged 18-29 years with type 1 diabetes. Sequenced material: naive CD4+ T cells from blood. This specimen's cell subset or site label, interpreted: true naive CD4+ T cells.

CDR3 protein: CASSLDVGNGANVLTF. The nucleotides are TGTGCCAGCAGCTTAGATGTCGGGAATGGGGCCAACGTCCTGACTTTC. Recombination connected TRBV7-9 to TRBJ2-6, with TRBD2 as a weak D call on 5 bases. The CDR3 numbers 16 residues from cysteine through phenylalanine. Solely the CDR3 DNA is kept, with 48 bases framed from the first base. V drops 1 base and J drops 3 bases, leaving 10 bases in between. CDR1 SEHNR and CDR2 FQNEAQ were looked up in the germline V gene (reference sequence).